Reported below is one TCR beta chain. How the authors handled the data: Estimation of nucleated cell counts relied on the amplification of reference gene primers. The method was immunoSEQ multiplex PCR; TCRdb's version includes in-frame clones alone and lacks a portion of them. The V and J calls and the clone size are those of that table, but D and trimming were determined from the DNA. The data contain a few hundred thousand clones, approximately 85% of them singletons. This sample stems from a study of blood T cell repertoires in COVID-19. Participant age was roughly 18 to 95 years, and participants resided in around 24 US areas. Cohorts were assigned according to the clinical history that participants reported. Among Cohort 3 donors, those recovered had two negative PCRs, clearance, or symptom resolution. Sequencing used PBMCs or T cells enriched from blood (not recorded which). The receptor comes from a man aged 25 to 40 who had recovered from COVID-19.

The CDR3 nucleotides read TGTGCCAGCAGTGAGACAGGGGTACAAACGAGGGACTATGGCTACACCTTC. Translation: CASSETGVQTRDYGYTF. J is TRBJ1-2 and V is TRBV2; 8 nucleotides match TRBD1. Germline V gene sequence: CDR1 SNHLY, CDR2 FYNNEI. Trimming removed 3 bases from V and 3 bases from J; junction bases left unmatched: 12. CDR3 length: 17 residues. The whole variable domain, filled in from reference TRBV2 and TRBJ1-2, reads EPEVTQTPSHQVTQMGQEVILRCVPISNHLYFYWYRQILGQKVEFLVSFYNNEISEKSEIFDDQFSVERPDGSNFTLKIRSTKLEDSAMYFCASSETGVQTRDYGYTFGSGTRLTVV.